This T cell receptor beta chain stems from a study of T-cell reconstitution after alpha-beta-depleted transplantation in children. Study conclusions and caveats: Diversity and T-cell counts at one year after transplant derived mostly from new T cells. It was reported that alpha-beta T cells came from several hundred expanded graft clones (about two months after transplant).

With 0 bases removed from V and 7 bases from J, the gap between germline ends came to 9 bases. The CDR3 is 13 residues long. Germline assignment: CDR1 SGHVS and CDR2 FNYEAQ. As for this clonotype: Its antigen is currently unknown.

Preparation of the TCRbeta library was carried out with unique molecular identifiers. TCRdb re-called the PCR reads through MiXCR, storing one row per CDR3 protein. This table has a few hundred thousand distinct CDR3 sequences, roughly 27% appearing once. The sample consisted of PBMCs, taken before TCRalphabeta/CD19-depleted stem cell transplant. The source of this sequence is a boy younger than two with Wiskott-Aldrich syndrome, due to receive a stem cell transplant. This rearrangement joins TRBV7-6 to TRBJ1-1, with D possibly being TRBD1 (5 bases). CDR3 region: CASSLAGGDEAFF. Written as DNA, the CDR3 is TGTGCCAGCAGCTTAGCGGGGGGGGATGAAGCTTTCTTT.